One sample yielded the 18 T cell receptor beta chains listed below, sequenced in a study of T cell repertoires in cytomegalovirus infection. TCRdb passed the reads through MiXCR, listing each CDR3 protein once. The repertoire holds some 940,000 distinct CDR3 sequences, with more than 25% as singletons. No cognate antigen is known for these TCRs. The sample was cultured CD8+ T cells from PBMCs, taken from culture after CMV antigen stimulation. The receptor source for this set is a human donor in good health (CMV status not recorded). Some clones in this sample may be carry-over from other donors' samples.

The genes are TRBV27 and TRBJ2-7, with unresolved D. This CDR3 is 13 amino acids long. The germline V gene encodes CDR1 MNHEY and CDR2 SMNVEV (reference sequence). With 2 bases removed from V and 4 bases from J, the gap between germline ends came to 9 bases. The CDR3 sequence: CASSLTPLYEQYF. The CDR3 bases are TGTGCCAGCAGTTTAACCCCCCTTTACGAGCAGTACTTC.

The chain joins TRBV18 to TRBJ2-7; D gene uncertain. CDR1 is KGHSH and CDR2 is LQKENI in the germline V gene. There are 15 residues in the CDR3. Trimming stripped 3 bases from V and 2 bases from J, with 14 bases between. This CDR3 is CASSPTHGSPYEQYF. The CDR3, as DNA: TGTGCCAGCTCACCGACGCATGGTTCCCCCTACGAGCAGTACTTC.

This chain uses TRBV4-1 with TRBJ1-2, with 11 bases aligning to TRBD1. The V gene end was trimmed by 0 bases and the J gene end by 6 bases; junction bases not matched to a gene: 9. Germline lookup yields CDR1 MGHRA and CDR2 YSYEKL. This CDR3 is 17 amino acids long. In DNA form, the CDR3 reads TGCGCCAGCAGCCAAGATCGGTCGGGACAGGGGGAGGATGGCTACACCTTC. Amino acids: CASSQDRSGQGEDGYTF.

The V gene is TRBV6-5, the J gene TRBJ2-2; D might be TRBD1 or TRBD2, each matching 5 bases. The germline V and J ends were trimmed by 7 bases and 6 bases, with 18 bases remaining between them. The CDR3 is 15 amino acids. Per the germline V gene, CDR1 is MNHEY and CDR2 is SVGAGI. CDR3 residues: CASNHGTALAGELFF. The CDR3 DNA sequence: TGTGCCAGCAACCACGGGACCGCGTTGGCCGGGGAGCTGTTTTTT.

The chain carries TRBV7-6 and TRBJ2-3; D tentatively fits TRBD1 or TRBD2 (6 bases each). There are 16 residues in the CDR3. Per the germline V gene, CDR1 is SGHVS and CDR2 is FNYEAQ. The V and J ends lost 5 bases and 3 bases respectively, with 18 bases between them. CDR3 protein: CASSPVARGPTDTQYF. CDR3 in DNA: TGTGCCAGCAGCCCCGTCGCCCGGGGGCCGACAGATACGCAGTATTTT. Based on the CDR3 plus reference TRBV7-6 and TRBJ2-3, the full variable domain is GAGVSQSPRYKVTKRGQDVALRCDPISGHVSLYWYRQALGQGPEFLTYFNYEAQQDKSGLPNDRFSAERPEGSISTLTIQRTEQRDSAMYRCASSPVARGPTDTQYFGPGTRLTVL.

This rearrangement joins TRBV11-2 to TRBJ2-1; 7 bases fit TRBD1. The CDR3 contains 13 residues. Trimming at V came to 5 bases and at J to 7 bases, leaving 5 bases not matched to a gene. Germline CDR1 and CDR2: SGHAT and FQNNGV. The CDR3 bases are TGTGCCAGCAGCACGACAGGGCCGAATGAGCAGTTCTTC. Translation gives CASSTTGPNEQFF. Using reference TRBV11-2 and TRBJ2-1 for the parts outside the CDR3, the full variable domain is EAGVAQSPRYKIIEKRQSVAFWCNPISGHATLYWYQQILGQGPKLLIQFQNNGVVDDSQLPKDRFSAERLKGVDSTLKIQPAKLEDSAVYLCASSTTGPNEQFFGPGTRLTVL.

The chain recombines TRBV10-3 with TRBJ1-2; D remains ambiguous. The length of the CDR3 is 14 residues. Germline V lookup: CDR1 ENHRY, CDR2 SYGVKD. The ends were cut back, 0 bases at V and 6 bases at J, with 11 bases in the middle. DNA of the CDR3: TGTGCCATCAGTGAGTCAGGCCCCAGGAATGGCTACACCTTC. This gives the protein CAISESGPRNGYTF.

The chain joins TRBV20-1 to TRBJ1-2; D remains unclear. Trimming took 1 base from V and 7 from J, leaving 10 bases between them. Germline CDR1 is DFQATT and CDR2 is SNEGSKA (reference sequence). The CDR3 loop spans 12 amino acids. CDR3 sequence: CSARGQAVGYTF. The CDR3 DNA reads TGCAGTGCTAGAGGGCAGGCGGTTGGCTACACCTTC.

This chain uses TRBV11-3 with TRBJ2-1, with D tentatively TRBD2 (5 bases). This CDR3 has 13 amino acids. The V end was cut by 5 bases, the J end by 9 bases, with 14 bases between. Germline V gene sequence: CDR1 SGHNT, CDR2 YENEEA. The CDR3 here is CASSPRGRIEQFF. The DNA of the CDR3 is TGTGCCAGCAGCCCGAGAGGGCGGATTGAGCAGTTCTTC.

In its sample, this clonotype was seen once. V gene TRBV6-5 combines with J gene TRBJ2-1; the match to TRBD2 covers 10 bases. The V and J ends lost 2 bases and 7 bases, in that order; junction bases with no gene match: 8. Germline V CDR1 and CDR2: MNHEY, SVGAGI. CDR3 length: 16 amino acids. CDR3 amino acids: CASSYGLAGAGNEQFF. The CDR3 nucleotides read TGTGCCAGCAGTTACGGGCTAGCGGGGGCCGGGAATGAGCAGTTCTTC.

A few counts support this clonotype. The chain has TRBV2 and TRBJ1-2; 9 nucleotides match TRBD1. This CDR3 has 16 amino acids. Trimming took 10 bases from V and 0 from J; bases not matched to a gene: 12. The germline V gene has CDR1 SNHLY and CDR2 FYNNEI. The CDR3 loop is CATKMWGQGTNYGYTF. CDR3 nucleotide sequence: TGTGCCACCAAAATGTGGGGACAGGGAACTAACTATGGCTACACCTTC.

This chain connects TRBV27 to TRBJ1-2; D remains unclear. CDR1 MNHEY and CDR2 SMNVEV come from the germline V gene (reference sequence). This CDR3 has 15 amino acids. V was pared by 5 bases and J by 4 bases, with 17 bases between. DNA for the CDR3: TGTGCCAGCAGTCCGACACCTCGCTCGGTCTATGGCTACACCTTC. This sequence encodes CASSPTPRSVYGYTF.

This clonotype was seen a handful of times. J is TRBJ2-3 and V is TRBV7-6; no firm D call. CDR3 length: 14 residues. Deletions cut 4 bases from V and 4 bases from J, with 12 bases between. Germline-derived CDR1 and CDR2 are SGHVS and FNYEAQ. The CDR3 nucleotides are TGTGCCAGCAGCTCATACGGGCCCTCAGATACGCAGTATTTT. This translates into CASSSYGPSDTQYF. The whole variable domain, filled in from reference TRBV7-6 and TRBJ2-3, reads GAGVSQSPRYKVTKRGQDVALRCDPISGHVSLYWYRQALGQGPEFLTYFNYEAQQDKSGLPNDRFSAERPEGSISTLTIQRTEQRDSAMYRCASSSYGPSDTQYFGPGTRLTVL.

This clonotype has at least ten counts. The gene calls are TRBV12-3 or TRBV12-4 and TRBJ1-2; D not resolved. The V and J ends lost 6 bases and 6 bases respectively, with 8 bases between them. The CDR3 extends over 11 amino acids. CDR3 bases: TGTGCCAGCAGCTTCGGGGATGGCTACACCTTC. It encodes CASSFGDGYTF.

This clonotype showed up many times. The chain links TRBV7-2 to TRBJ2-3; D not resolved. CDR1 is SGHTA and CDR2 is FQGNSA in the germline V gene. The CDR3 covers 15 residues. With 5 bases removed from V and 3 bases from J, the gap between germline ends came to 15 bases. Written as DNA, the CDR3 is TGTGCCAGCAGCCCAGAGTACCTCAGAACAGATACGCAGTATTTT. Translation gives CASSPEYLRTDTQYF.

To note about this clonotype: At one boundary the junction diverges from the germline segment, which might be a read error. CDR3 sequence: CASSSRWEAFF. DNA of the CDR3: TGTGCCAGCAGCTCCAGATGGGAAGCTTTCTTT. This rearrangement joins TRBV5-3 to TRBJ1-1, with D uncertain. TRBV5-3 is marked as an open reading frame, function uncertain. The CDR3 has 11 residues.

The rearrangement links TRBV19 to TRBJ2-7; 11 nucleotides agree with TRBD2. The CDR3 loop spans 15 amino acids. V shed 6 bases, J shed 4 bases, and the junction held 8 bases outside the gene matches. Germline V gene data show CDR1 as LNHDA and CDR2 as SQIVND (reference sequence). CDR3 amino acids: CASRPTSGVLYEQYF. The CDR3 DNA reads TGTGCCAGTAGACCGACTAGCGGGGTTCTATACGAGCAGTACTTC.

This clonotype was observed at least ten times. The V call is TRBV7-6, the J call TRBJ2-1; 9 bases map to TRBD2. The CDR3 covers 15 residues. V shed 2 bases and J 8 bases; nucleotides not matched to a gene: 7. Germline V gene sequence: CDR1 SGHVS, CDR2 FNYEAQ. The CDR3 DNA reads TGTGCCAGCAGCTTATATGGGACTAGCCCCCATGAGCAGTTCTTC. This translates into CASSLYGTSPHEQFF.